This is a list of T cell receptor beta chains from one sample in a study of Ad26.COV2.S vaccination and SARS-CoV-2 variants. Sequencing used immunoSEQ multiplex PCR; TCRdb keeps in-frame clones, though not all of them. Among roughly 180,000 clones listed, roughly nine tenths were seen once. The starting material was peripheral blood, obtained after recovery from COVID-19. These receptors were obtained from a human donor who had recovered from COVID-19. Each CDR3 is given with its conserved first and last residue. Fields, in order: D gene, clone size, J gene, V gene, CDR3 DNA, CDR3 protein. The D gene is left open where the match is weak. Only part of the rows carry a size: once, few, many, or a class if the clone is expanded.

>-|-|TRBJ2-1|TRBV6-4
TGTGCCAGCAGTGAATGGATCTACAATGAGCAGTTCTTC
CASSEWIYNEQFF
>-|-|TRBJ1-2|TRBV5-1
TGCGCCAGCAGCCCACGGAGTGACAGGCTGGGCGGCTACACCTTC
CASSPRSDRLGGYTF
>-|-|TRBJ2-3|TRBV9
TGTGCCAGCAGCGTAGGCCCAGTTAGCACAGATACGCAGTATTTT
CASSVGPVSTDTQYF
>-|-|TRBJ1-1|TRBV3-1/TRBV3-2
TGTGCCAGCAGCCAACCCCGGGAAGTTGGCACTGAAGCTTTCTTT
CASSQPREVGTEAFF
>-|-|TRBJ2-3|TRBV9
TGTGCCAGCAGCGTAGAAGATACGCAGTATTTT
CASSVEDTQYF
>-|once|TRBJ1-5|TRBV18
TGTGCCAGCTCTCATACCAGATTAGGGAGGTGGGCTAATCAGCCCCAGCATTTT
CASSHTRLGRWANQPQHF
>-|-|TRBJ1-1|TRBV7-8
TGTGCCAGCAGCTATGTGACCACAATGAACACTGAAGCTTTCTTT
CASSYVTTMNTEAFF
>-|-|TRBJ1-4|TRBV4-1
TGCGCCAGCAGCCACGCCCCCTTGGGCAATGAAAAACTGTTTTTT
CASSHAPLGNEKLFF
>-|once|TRBJ2-7|TRBV6-5
TGTGCCAGCAGTTACTCGAGGTCCCCTCTTTACTACGAGCAGTACTTC
CASSYSRSPLYYEQYF
>-|once|TRBJ1-6|TRBV2
TGTGCCAGCAGTGCTCTTAGCTATAATTCACCCCTCCACTTT
CASSALSYNSPLHF
>TRBD1|-|TRBJ1-1|TRBV27
TGTGCCAGCAACAGGGGTCCTGCCTTCATGAACACTGAAGCTTTCTTT
CASNRGPAFMNTEAFF
>-|-|TRBJ2-5|TRBV2
TGTGCCAGCACCCCCGCGAGGACCCAGTACTTC
CASTPARTQYF
>TRBD1|-|TRBJ2-7|TRBV5-1
TGCGCCAGCAGCTTGGAGGGACAGGGTTCCGCCGAGCAGTACTTC
CASSLEGQGSAEQYF
>-|once|TRBJ1-5|TRBV5-6
TGTGCCAGCAGCTTGGCCAATCAGCCCCAGCATTTT
CASSLANQPQHF
>TRBD1|-|TRBJ2-3|TRBV5-1
TGCGCCAGCAGCTTGAACAGGGGAACAGATACGCAGTATTTT
CASSLNRGTDTQYF
>-|-|TRBJ1-4|TRBV19
TGTGCCAGTAGCCGTCAGGAGACGAGATTCGAAAAACTGTTTTTT
CASSRQETRFEKLFF
>-|-|TRBJ1-1|TRBV6-1
TGTGCCAGCAGTGAAGGCAGGGTAGGCACTGAAGCTTTCTTT
CASSEGRVGTEAFF
>TRBD2|-|TRBJ2-2|TRBV4-1
TGCGCCAGCAGCCAAACTAGCGAGAGCACCGGGGAGCTGTTTTTT
CASSQTSESTGELFF
>TRBD2|-|TRBJ2-1|TRBV7-9
TGTGCCAGCAGCTTAGAAGGACTAGTAAACCAGTTCTTC
CASSLEGLVNQFF
>-|-|TRBJ1-4|TRBV7-8
TGTGCCAGCAGCTTAGTTCTGGGGGCAGGTGAAAAACTGTTTTTT
CASSLVLGAGEKLFF
>-|-|TRBJ1-2|TRBV12-3/TRBV12-4
TGTGCCAGCAGTCAACAGAACTATGGCTACACCTTC
CASSQQNYGYTF
>-|-|TRBJ2-3|TRBV30
TGTGCCTGGAGTTTGATGACTAGCACAGATACGCAGTATTTT
CAWSLMTSTDTQYF
>TRBD2|-|TRBJ2-2|TRBV14
TGTGCCAGCAGCCCCGGGAGGATGTCCGGGGAGCTGTTTTTT
CASSPGRMSGELFF
>TRBD2|-|TRBJ2-3|TRBV5-1
TGCGCCAGCAGCCCCGCTAACCTAGCGGGAGGGCCATGGGGTACGCAGTATTTT
CASSPANLAGGPWGTQYF
>-|-|TRBJ1-5|TRBV3-1/TRBV3-2
TGTGCCAGCAGCCAAGTAGGGGGGCGCGGCAATCAGCCCCAGCATTTT
CASSQVGGRGNQPQHF
>-|-|TRBJ2-5|TRBV3-1/TRBV3-2
TGTGCCAGCAGCCAAAGCCGGTCCTCTAGGGGGGGCGAGACCCAGTACTTC
CASSQSRSSRGGETQYF
>-|-|TRBJ2-2|TRBV9
TGTGCCAGCAGCGTAGGGGATGGGAGGACCGGGGAGCTGTTTTTT
CASSVGDGRTGELFF
>TRBD2|-|TRBJ2-1|TRBV11-3
TGTGCCAGCAGCTCCGGACTAGCGGTCTACAATGAGCAGTTCTTC
CASSSGLAVYNEQFF
>-|-|TRBJ2-3|TRBV24-1
TGTGCCACCAGTGAGGGGACGGGTTTGGATACGCAGTATTTT
CATSEGTGLDTQYF